This record covers a single T cell receptor (beta chain). The data originate from a study of blood T cell repertoires in COVID-19. TCRdb's copy holds only in-frame clones and misses some; the assay was immunoSEQ multiplex PCR. The sample includes 150,000 to 200,000 clones, 70% to 90% of them seen just once. V lost 2 bases and J 5 bases, leaving 16 bases between the germline ends. This CDR3 contains 15 residues. The germline V gene encodes CDR1 SGHRS and CDR2 YFSETQ. The source material was peripheral blood. The chain couples TRBV5-1 to TRBJ2-5; weak D call: TRBD1 (5 bases). The receptor was isolated from a man older than 75 with COVID-19, enrolled during active disease. The CDR3: CASSLQVAGQETQYF. The CDR3 region has the DNA TGCGCCAGCAGCTTACAGGTGGCCGGTCAGGAGACCCAGTACTTC.